This is a list of T cell receptor beta chains from one sample in a study of response to subunit inactivated influenza vaccine. Using its own MiXCR run on the RT-PCR reads, TCRdb lists one record per CDR3 protein. Here the sample spans 300,000 to 350,000 distinct CDR3 sequences, approximately 20% being singletons. The source material was PBMCs from blood, sampled less than 22 months after vaccination. These receptors came from a man between 50 and 70 years old who received an inactivated influenza vaccine. The CDR3 runs from the conserved cysteine through the conserved F or W. Fields, in order: D gene, clone size, V gene, J gene, CDR3 DNA, CDR3 protein. D genes are given only for firm matches. A row's size may be missing; if present it is once, few, many or a size class.

TRBD2	few	TRBV10-2	TRBJ2-7	TGCGCCAGCAGTGAGTCAAGCGGGGGGGCCAAAGAGCAGTACTTC	CASSESSGGAKEQYF
NA	few	TRBV20-1	TRBJ1-1	TGCAGTGCGCAAGGTGGGTCGGGGAGGAGCGCTGAAGCTTTCTTT	CSAQGGSGRSAEAFF
NA	NA	TRBV28	TRBJ1-6	TGTGCCAGCAATAACGACCCTTCACCCCTCCACTTT	CASNNDPSPLHF
NA	few	TRBV6-6	TRBJ2-1	TGTGCCAGCAGGGACAGTTTCAATGAGCAGTTCTTC	CASRDSFNEQFF
NA	few	TRBV20-1	TRBJ1-2	TGCAGTGCTAAAAACACAGGGACCTATGGCTACACCTTC	CSAKNTGTYGYTF
TRBD1	NA	TRBV28	TRBJ1-5	TGTGCCAGCAGTTTAGGGTCAGGGGGCGGTTATCAGCCCCAGCATTTT	CASSLGSGGGYQPQHF
NA	few	TRBV20-1	TRBJ1-2	TGCAGTGCTAGAAGATCTACTAACTATGGCTACACCTTC	CSARRSTNYGYTF
TRBD1	many	TRBV20-1	TRBJ1-2	TGCAGTGCCTCAGGGGGCAAGTATGGCTACACCTTC	CSASGGKYGYTF
NA	NA	TRBV6-1	TRBJ1-3	TGTGCCAGCAGTGGCAGGTCGGGCAACTCTGGAAACACCATATATTTT	CASSGRSGNSGNTIYF
NA	many	TRBV4-2	TRBJ1-6	TGTGCCAGCAGCCAAGATTGGGTCTCCGGGGGATCACCCCTCCACTTT	CASSQDWVSGGSPLHF
NA	NA	TRBV24-1	TRBJ1-1	TGTGCCACCGGGGAGGGGTTTTTGTCCTTT	CATGEGFLSF
NA	NA	TRBV20-1	TRBJ2-1	TGCAGTGCCCGGAATGAAGTGGACAATGAGCAGTTCTTC	CSARNEVDNEQFF
NA	few	TRBV6-1	TRBJ2-5	TGTGCCAGCAGCCGGACAGCCACAGAGACCCAGTACTTC	CASSRTATETQYF
TRBD1	once	TRBV6-5	TRBJ1-3	TGTGCCAGCAGTTACTGGCCCCCTTCGACAGGGCCTGGAAACACCATATATTTT	CASSYWPPSTGPGNTIYF
TRBD1	few	TRBV18	TRBJ1-1	TGTGCCAGCTCACCAGGACAGGGCATAGGCACTGAAGCTTTCTTT	CASSPGQGIGTEAFF
NA	NA	TRBV20-1	TRBJ2-5	TGCAGTGCTAGGGTTGAGGAGACCCAGTACTTC	CSARVEETQYF
TRBD2	NA	TRBV6-2/TRBV6-3	TRBJ2-7	TGTGCCAGCAGTCCCGTGGGCGTAGCGGGAGTTTACGAGCAGTACTTC	CASSPVGVAGVYEQYF
NA	NA	TRBV7-6	TRBJ2-3	TGTGCCAGCAGCTTTGGATATACGCAGTATTTT	CASSFGYTQYF
TRBD1	many	TRBV12-3/TRBV12-4	TRBJ1-1	TGTGCCAGCAGACGACAGGGCTCAGGCACTGAAGCTTTCTTT	CASRRQGSGTEAFF
NA	few	TRBV12-3/TRBV12-4	TRBJ2-7	TGTGCCAGCAGTTTAACAGTTAGGCAGTACTTC	CASSLTVRQYF
NA	NA	TRBV5-5	TRBJ1-3	TGTGCCAGCAGCTTGAACAGCAACTCTGGAAACACCATATATTTT	CASSLNSNSGNTIYF
NA	many	TRBV7-3	TRBJ2-1	TGTGCCAGCAGCATCTCTGGACGGTACAATGAGCAGTTCTTC	CASSISGRYNEQFF
TRBD2	NA	TRBV7-2	TRBJ2-5	TGTGCCAGCAGCTGGACTAGCGGGGACCAAGAGACCCAGTACTTC	CASSWTSGDQETQYF
NA	NA	TRBV7-6	TRBJ2-7	TGTGCCAGCAGCTTAGGAGCCATTGGAGGGTCCTACGAGCAGTACTTC	CASSLGAIGGSYEQYF
TRBD2	many	TRBV27	TRBJ2-3	TGTGCCAGCAGTCTAAAGCGGGGCTCAGATACGCAGTATTTT	CASSLKRGSDTQYF